This T cell receptor beta chain stems from a study of neurological immune-mediated disorders. This clonotype was detected many times. Time point in this sample: longitudinal time-point 2. The unsorted libraries were prepared from 2 million PBMCs (stored at -80 C). TCRdb passed the 5' RACE reads through MiXCR, listing each CDR3 protein once. The sample yields more than 55,000 distinct CDR3 sequences, roughly 9.8% seen once. The TCR originated in a man under 40 in good health. Sample: PBMCs.

The CDR3 is CASSLGGTGELFF. As DNA, the CDR3 is TGTGCCAGCAGCTTAGGGGGAACCGGGGAGCTGTTTTTT. The rearrangement links TRBV11-2 to TRBJ2-2; D is unclear. This CDR3 is 13 amino acids long. Germline V lookup: CDR1 SGHAT, CDR2 FQNNGV. V lost 1 base and J lost 5, with 5 bases in between.